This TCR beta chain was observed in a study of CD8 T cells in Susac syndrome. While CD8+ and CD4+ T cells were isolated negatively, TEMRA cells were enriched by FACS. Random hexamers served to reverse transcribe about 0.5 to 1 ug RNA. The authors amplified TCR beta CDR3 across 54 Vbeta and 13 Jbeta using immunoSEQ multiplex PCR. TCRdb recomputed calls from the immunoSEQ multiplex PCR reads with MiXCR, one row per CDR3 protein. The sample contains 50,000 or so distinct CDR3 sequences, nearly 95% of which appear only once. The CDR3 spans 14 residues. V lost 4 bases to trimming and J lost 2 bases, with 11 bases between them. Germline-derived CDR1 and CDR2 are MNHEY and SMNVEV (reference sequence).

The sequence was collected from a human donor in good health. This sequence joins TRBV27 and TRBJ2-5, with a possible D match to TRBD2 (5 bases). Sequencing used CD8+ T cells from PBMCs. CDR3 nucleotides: TGTGCCAGCAGTTCGGCACTAGTTCAAGAGACCCAGTACTTC. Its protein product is CASSSALVQETQYF.